Shown below are 26 T cell receptor beta chains from a single sample sequenced in a study of Graves' ophthalmopathy and Graves' hyperthyroidism. Amplification of TCR beta CDR3 regions used RNA transcripts. Second-round multiplex PCR followed a first-round RT-PCR using HTBI primers. TCRdb processed the multiplex PCR reads anew with MiXCR; each CDR3 protein has one entry. The profile shows approximately 1.2 million distinct CDR3 sequences, about 40% of them singletons. Sequenced material: peripheral blood or thyroid tissue (not recorded which). The receptors derive from an adult man with Graves' hyperthyroidism.

A word on this clonotype: This may arise from a read error, as a much more abundant clone is one base away. The rearrangement uses TRBV7-2 and TRBJ1-2; a weak D match, TRBD1 (6 bases). The germline V gene has CDR1 SGHTA and CDR2 FQGNSA. CDR3 size: 13 residues. In nucleotides, the CDR3 is TGCGCCAGCAGCCGGGGACATAACTATGGCTACACCTTC. It yields the protein CASSRGHNYGYTF. The full variable domain, its missing parts supplied by reference TRBV7-2 and TRBJ1-2, is GAGVSQSPSNKVTEKGKDVELRCDPISGHTALYWYRQSLGQGLEFLIYFQGNSAPDKSGLPSDRFSAERTGGSVSTLTIQRTQQEDSAVYLCASSRGHNYGYTFGSGTRLTVV.

A word on this clonotype: Just one base apart from a much larger clone, this may be a read error. The rearrangement links TRBV19 to TRBJ1-2; possibly TRBD1 for D (6 bases). This CDR3 has 13 amino acids. CDR1 is LNHDA, CDR2 SQIVND, per germline (reference sequence). Trimming removed 5 bases from V and 3 bases from J, with 10 bases in between. The CDR3 nucleotides are TGTGCCAGTAGTGACGCAGGGGACTATGGCTACACCTTC. This codes for CASSDAGDYGYTF.

This clonotype was detected ten times or more. The rearrangement joins TRBV19 to TRBJ2-2, with no clear D. The germline V gene has CDR1 LNHDA and CDR2 SQIVND (reference sequence). V shed 7 bases and J shed 0 bases, with 9 bases lying between them. The CDR3 covers 14 residues. CDR3 in amino acids: CASTQTANTGELFF. The CDR3 DNA follows: TGTGCCAGTACCCAGACCGCGAACACCGGGGAGCTGTTTTTT.

The V call is TRBV20-1, the J call TRBJ1-1; D ambiguous. Trimming took off 3 bases at V and 2 bases at J, with 7 bases between the two ends. The CDR3 consists of 12 residues. Germline V gene data show CDR1 as DFQATT and CDR2 as SNEGSKA (reference sequence). CDR3: CSASHTNTEAFF. The CDR3 nucleotides are TGCAGTGCTAGTCATACTAACACTGAAGCTTTCTTT.

In this sample, this clonotype turned up many times. The chain combines TRBV2 with TRBJ2-2; D possibly corresponds to TRBD1 (6 bases). The CDR3 has 16 residues. The germline V gene encodes CDR1 SNHLY and CDR2 FYNNEI. V was cut by 6 bases and J by 6 bases, with 20 bases left in between. This CDR3 is CASRDTGGLPSGELFF. The CDR3 DNA sequence: TGTGCCAGCAGGGACACTGGGGGCCTTCCCTCCGGGGAGCTGTTTTTT.

The CDR3 coding sequence is TGTGCCAGTAGAGCGGAACCCAGCTCCTACGAGCAGTACTTC. Translating gives CASRAEPSSYEQYF. V and J are TRBV19 and TRBJ2-7; tentatively, D is TRBD2 (5 bases). Per the germline V gene, CDR1 is LNHDA and CDR2 is SQIVND (reference sequence). V lost 6 bases to trimming and J lost 0 bases, with 12 bases between them. CDR3 size: 14 residues.

Concerning this clonotype itself: One base away lies a much larger clone, so this may be a sequencing read error. The chain is built from TRBV2 and TRBJ2-7; TRBD1 matches 11 bases. CDR1 is SNHLY, CDR2 FYNNEI, per germline. The CDR3 is made up of 17 amino acids. CDR3 protein: CASSKKGQGAFPYEQHF. As DNA, the CDR3 is TGTGCCAGCAGCAAGAAAGGACAGGGGGCTTTCCCCTACGAGCAGCACTTC.

This clonotype was detected ten times or more. This sequence joins TRBV11-2 and TRBJ1-2; no definite D call. Trimming took off 4 bases at V and 4 bases at J, with 19 bases between the two ends. This CDR3 is 16 amino acids long. From germline, CDR1 is SGHAT and CDR2 FQNNGV. CDR3 loop: CASSSVRRMEGYGYTF. The CDR3 DNA sequence: TGTGCCAGCAGCTCGGTGCGTAGAATGGAGGGCTATGGCTACACCTTC.

A few counts support this clonotype. V usage is TRBV9 and J usage is TRBJ2-2; TRBD1 matches 9 bases. After removal of 4 bases from V and 5 bases from J, the junction contained 6 bases not matched to a gene. This CDR3 is 15 amino acids long. Germline values: CDR1 SGDLS, CDR2 YYNGEE. The CDR3 nucleotides are TGTGCCAGCAGCCCCCGACAGGGGGAGACCGGGGAGCTGTTTTTT. Its translation: CASSPRQGETGELFF. Variable domain in full (rest from reference TRBV9 and TRBJ2-2): DSGVTQTPKHLITATGQRVTLRCSPRSGDLSVYWYQQSLDQGLQFLIQYYNGEERAKGNILERFSAQQFPDLHSELNLSSLELGDSALYFCASSPRQGETGELFFGEGSRLTVL.

This rearrangement joins TRBV7-9 to TRBJ2-6, with D possibly called TRBD1 or TRBD2 (5 bases each). Trimming pared 5 bases from V and 2 bases from J, leaving 22 bases between. CDR1 SEHNR and CDR2 FQNEAQ come from the germline V gene (reference sequence). The length of the CDR3 is 19 residues. As DNA, the CDR3 is TGTGCCAGCAGCCAAGGACTTGGGGGTAGATCGGCTGGGGCCAACGTCCTGACTTTC. Translating gives CASSQGLGGRSAGANVLTF.

The chain carries TRBV2 and TRBJ1-4; 8 nucleotides match TRBD1. V shed 7 bases and J 11 bases; nucleotides not matched to a gene: 18. The germline V gene encodes CDR1 SNHLY and CDR2 FYNNEI. The CDR3 contains 16 residues. The CDR3 protein is CASKGAGGGQQIKLFF. In DNA form, the CDR3 reads TGTGCCAGCAAGGGTGCAGGGGGCGGACAGCAAATCAAACTGTTTTTT.

V usage is TRBV10-3 and J usage is TRBJ2-5; TRBD1 might be the D (6 bases). CDR1 and CDR2 (germline): ENHRY, SYGVKD. The CDR3 has 12 residues. The V and J ends lost 8 bases and 1 base respectively, with 8 bases between them. The CDR3 reads CAIGGGQETQYF. The CDR3 coding sequence is TGTGCCATCGGGGGCGGCCAAGAGACCCAGTACTTC.

The sample holds a few counts of this clonotype. V and J are TRBV12-3 or TRBV12-4 and TRBJ2-7; D uncertain. Trimming took 5 bases from V and 0 from J, leaving 11 bases between them. The CDR3 runs 14 residues. The CDR3 DNA is TGTGCCAGCAGTCGCCTGGACGGCTCCTACGAGCAGTACTTC. This translates into CASSRLDGSYEQYF.

Remarks on this clonotype: A read error may explain this, as a much larger clone is one base away. The chain recombines TRBV10-3 with TRBJ2-2, with D tentatively TRBD2 (5 bases). The CDR3 totals 13 residues. Germline V lookup: CDR1 ENHRY, CDR2 SYGVKD. CDR3 sequence (DNA): TGTGCCATCAATGACTTCTCTACCGGGGAGCTGCTTTTT. Protein sequence: CAINDFSTGELLF.

This clonotype showed up just a few times. V is TRBV11-2 and J is TRBJ2-5; no clear D. The ends were cut back, 11 bases at V and 3 bases at J, with 16 bases in the middle. The germline V gene encodes CDR1 SGHAT and CDR2 FQNNGV. The CDR3 is 13 residues long. The CDR3 nucleotides are TGTGCCTCCCCGGATCACCTAGAAGAGACCCAGTACTTC. It encodes CASPDHLEETQYF.

This clonotype was found a few times. The CDR3 DNA follows: TGTGCCAGCAGCGTCGGACAGAACCTCCCTGACGAGCAGTACTTC. Protein product: CASSVGQNLPDEQYF. This chain connects TRBV9 to TRBJ2-7, with D possibly TRBD1 on 6 matching bases. The CDR3 consists of 15 residues. In germline, CDR1 is SGDLS, CDR2 YYNGEE. Trimming took off 2 bases at V and 5 bases at J, with 17 bases between the two ends. The whole variable domain, remainder taken from reference TRBV9 and TRBJ2-7, is DSGVTQTPKHLITATGQRVTLRCSPRSGDLSVYWYQQSLDQGLQFLIQYYNGEERAKGNILERFSAQQFPDLHSELNLSSLELGDSALYFCASSVGQNLPDEQYFGPGTRLTVT.

This clonotype has a count of ten or more. The V and J genes are TRBV12-3 or TRBV12-4 and TRBJ1-5; D gene ambiguous. The CDR3 has 14 residues. Trimming cost V 3 bases and J 2 bases, with 8 bases left between them. The DNA of the CDR3 is TGTGCCAGCAGTTTCAGGAGGGGCAATCAGCCCCAGCATTTT. Its protein product is CASSFRRGNQPQHF.

The chain employs TRBV10-3 and TRBJ1-6; the D gene is possibly TRBD1 (5 bases). Germline V lookup: CDR1 ENHRY, CDR2 SYGVKD. The V gene lost 10 bases and the J gene lost 8 bases, with 15 bases spanning the gap. CDR3 length: 13 amino acids. The CDR3 DNA reads as TGTGCCAGCAGGAAACAGGTGGATTCACCCCTCCACTTT. Its protein product is CASRKQVDSPLHF.

This clonotype was seen at least ten times. The gene calls are TRBV7-3 and TRBJ1-1; D gene uncertain. The V gene's germline CDR1 is SGHTA and CDR2 FQGTGA. Trimming stripped 5 bases from V and 4 bases from J, with 14 bases between. This CDR3 has 14 amino acids. The CDR3 reads CASSPRRTSTEAFF. For the CDR3, the DNA is TGTGCCAGCAGCCCCCGTAGAACCTCCACTGAAGCTTTCTTT.

On this clonotype itself: One end of the junction does not line up with germline, which may come from a read error. The CDR3 nucleotides read TGCGCCAGCAGCCAAGCCTCAACAGGGAATGAAAAACTGTTTTTT. Amino acids: CASSQASTGNEKLFF. The chain links TRBV7-2 to TRBJ1-4; the D gene is possibly TRBD1 (6 bases). Looked up from germline, CDR1 is SGHTA and CDR2 is FQGNSA. The CDR3 runs to 15 residues.

Only a few counts were recorded for this clonotype. This rearrangement joins TRBV7-9 to TRBJ1-3, with a possible D match to TRBD1 (5 bases). The V end was cut by 2 bases, the J end by 4 bases, with 15 bases between. The germline V gene encodes CDR1 SEHNR and CDR2 FQNEAQ (reference sequence). The CDR3 is 16 residues long. CDR3 sequence: CASSLPQGSLGNTIYF. CDR3 DNA: TGTGCCAGCAGCTTACCCCAGGGCTCGTTGGGAAACACCATATATTTT.

This clonotype has at least ten counts. This chain uses TRBV19 with TRBJ1-4; D unresolved. From germline, CDR1 is LNHDA and CDR2 SQIVND (reference sequence). The CDR3 is 12 amino acids. With 6 bases removed from V and 7 bases from J, the gap between germline ends came to 9 bases. The CDR3 spells CASREFGEKLFF. CDR3 sequence (DNA): TGTGCCAGTAGAGAATTTGGTGAAAAACTGTTTTTT.

The chain combines TRBV5-5 with TRBJ1-2; D is possibly TRBD1 (6 bases). The ends were cut back, 2 bases at V and 4 bases at J, with 9 bases in the middle. CDR1 SGHKS and CDR2 YYEKEE come from the germline V gene (reference sequence). This CDR3 spans 13 amino acids. The CDR3 reads CASSLLDSYGYTF. The DNA of the CDR3 is TGTGCCAGCAGCTTATTGGACAGCTATGGCTACACCTTC.

This chain connects TRBV25-1 to TRBJ2-5, with 8 bases aligning to TRBD1. V lost 3 bases to trimming and J lost 6 bases; unmatched junction nucleotides: 18. Germline lookup yields CDR1 MGHDK and CDR2 SYGVNS. This CDR3 is built from 18 residues. CDR3 coding DNA: TGTGCCAGCAGTGATCGCGGTAGGACAGGGAAAGAAGAGAAGACCCAGTACTTC. This encodes CASSDRGRTGKEEKTQYF.

This chain joins TRBV3-1 and TRBJ1-2; D not resolved. The CDR3 covers 12 residues. The ends were cut back, 3 bases at V and 6 bases at J, with 8 bases in the middle. CDR1 is LGHDT and CDR2 is YNNKEL in the germline V gene (reference sequence). Here the CDR3 DNA reads TGTGCCAGCAGCCATTATCAGGATGGCTACACCTTC. This encodes CASSHYQDGYTF.

V usage is TRBV10-3 and J usage is TRBJ1-2; 8 bases align to TRBD1. Looked up from germline, CDR1 is ENHRY and CDR2 is SYGVKD. The CDR3 has 13 amino acids. V gave up 4 bases and J gave up 9 bases; unmatched junction bases: 7. The CDR3 is CAISGYRGYCYTF. The CDR3 nucleotides read TGTGCCATCAGTGGGTACAGGGGGTACTGCTACACCTTC.